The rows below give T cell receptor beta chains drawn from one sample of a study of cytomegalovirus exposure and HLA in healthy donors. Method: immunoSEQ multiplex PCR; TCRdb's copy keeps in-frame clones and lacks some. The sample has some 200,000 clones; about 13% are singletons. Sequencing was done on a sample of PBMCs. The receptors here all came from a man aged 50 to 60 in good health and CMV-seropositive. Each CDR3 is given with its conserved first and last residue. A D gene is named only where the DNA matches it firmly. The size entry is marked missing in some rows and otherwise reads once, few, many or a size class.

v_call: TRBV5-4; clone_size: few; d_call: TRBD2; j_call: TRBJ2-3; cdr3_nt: TGTGCCAGCAGCTTGTGGGCGGGGGGCTCCCCAGATACGCAGTATTTT; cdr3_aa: CASSLWAGGSPDTQYF
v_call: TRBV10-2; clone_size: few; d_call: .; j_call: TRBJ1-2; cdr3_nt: TGCGCCAGCGTGGGGCGAAAAGGGGGTGCTAACTATGGCTACACCTTC; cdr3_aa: CASVGRKGGANYGYTF
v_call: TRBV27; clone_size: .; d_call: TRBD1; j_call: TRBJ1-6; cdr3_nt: TGTGCCAGCAACGTGCAAGGGACAGTCCATTCACCCCTCCACTTT; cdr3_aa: CASNVQGTVHSPLHF
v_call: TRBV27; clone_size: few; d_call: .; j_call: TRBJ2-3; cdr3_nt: TGTGCCAGCAGTTTCGGACAGACCTCAGATACGCAGTATTTT; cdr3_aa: CASSFGQTSDTQYF
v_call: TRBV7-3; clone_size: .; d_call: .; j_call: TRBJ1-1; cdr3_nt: TGTGCCAGCAGCTCCAACAGGGAAGGGAGCACTGAAGCTTTCTTT; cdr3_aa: CASSSNREGSTEAFF
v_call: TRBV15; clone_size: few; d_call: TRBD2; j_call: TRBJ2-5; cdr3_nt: TGTGCCACCAGCAGGTATCTAGCGGGGGAGGAGACCCAGTACTTC; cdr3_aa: CATSRYLAGEETQYF
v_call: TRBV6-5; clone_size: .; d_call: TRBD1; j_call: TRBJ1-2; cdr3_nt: TGTGCCAGCAGTTACTCCCCCGGGACAGGGTATGGCTACACCTTC; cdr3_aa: CASSYSPGTGYGYTF
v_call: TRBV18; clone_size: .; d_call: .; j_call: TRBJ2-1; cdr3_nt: TGTGCCAGCTCGTCCTCCCGTGGGGCTCCGAGCTCCTACAATGAGCAGTTCTTC; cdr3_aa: CASSSSRGAPSSYNEQFF
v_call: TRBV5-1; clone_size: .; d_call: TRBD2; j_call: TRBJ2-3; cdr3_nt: TGCGCCAGCAGCTTGGGAGTTAGCGGGACAGATACGCAGTATTTT; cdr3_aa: CASSLGVSGTDTQYF
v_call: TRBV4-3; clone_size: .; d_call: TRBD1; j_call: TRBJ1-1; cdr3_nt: TGCGCCAGCAGCCAACATTTGACAGGGACGAACACTGAAGCTTTCTTT; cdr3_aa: CASSQHLTGTNTEAFF
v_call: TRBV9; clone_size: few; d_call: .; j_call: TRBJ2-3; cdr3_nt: TGTGCCAGCAGCCCAGTGGCTAGCACAGATACGCAGTATTTT; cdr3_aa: CASSPVASTDTQYF
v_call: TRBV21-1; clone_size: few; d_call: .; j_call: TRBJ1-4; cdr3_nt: TGTGCCAGCAGCGCGGTTGAAAAACTGTTTTTT; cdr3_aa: CASSAVEKLFF
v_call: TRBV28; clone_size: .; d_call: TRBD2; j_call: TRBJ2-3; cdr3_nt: TGTGCCAGCAGGACCACTAGCGGTGACCCGACTAGCACAGATACGCAGTATTTT; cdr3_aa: CASRTTSGDPTSTDTQYF
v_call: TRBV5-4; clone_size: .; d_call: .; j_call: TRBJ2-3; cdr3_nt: TGTGCCAGCAGCCTGAGGGTTCAGCTTAGCACAGATACGCAGTATTTT; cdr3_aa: CASSLRVQLSTDTQYF
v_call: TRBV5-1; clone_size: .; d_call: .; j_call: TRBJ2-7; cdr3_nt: TGCGCCAGCAGCTTGGGTGGGAGCACCTACGAGCAGTACTTC; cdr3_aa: CASSLGGSTYEQYF
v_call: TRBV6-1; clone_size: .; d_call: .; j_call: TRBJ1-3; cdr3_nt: TGTGCCAGCGCGGGACTCTCTGGAAACACCATATATTTT; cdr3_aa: CASAGLSGNTIYF
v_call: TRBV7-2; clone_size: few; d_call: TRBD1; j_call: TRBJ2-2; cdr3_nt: TGTGCCAGCAGACCGGGACAGGGGAGAACCGGGGAGCTGTTTTTT; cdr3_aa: CASRPGQGRTGELFF
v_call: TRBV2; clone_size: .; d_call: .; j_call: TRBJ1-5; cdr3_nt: TGTGCCAGCAGCCTAATTGGTCCCCAGCATTTT; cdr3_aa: CASSLIGPQHF
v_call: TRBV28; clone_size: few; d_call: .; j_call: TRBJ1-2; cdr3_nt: TGTGCCAGCAGGGGGAGTCCTTTAGGCTACACCTTC; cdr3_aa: CASRGSPLGYTF
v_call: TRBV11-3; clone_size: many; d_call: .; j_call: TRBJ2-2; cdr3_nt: TGTGCCAGCAGCTTACGCGGGGAGCTGTTTTTT; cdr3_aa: CASSLRGELFF
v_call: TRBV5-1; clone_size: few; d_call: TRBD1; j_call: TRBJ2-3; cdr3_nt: TGCGCCAGCAGCTTAGAACAGGGGGCCCCTCTGACAGATACGCAGTATTTT; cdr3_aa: CASSLEQGAPLTDTQYF
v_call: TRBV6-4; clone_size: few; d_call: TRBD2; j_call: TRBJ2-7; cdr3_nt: TGTGCCAGCAGTGAGGGACTAGCTAAGATCCTTTACGAGCAGTACTTC; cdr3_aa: CASSEGLAKILYEQYF
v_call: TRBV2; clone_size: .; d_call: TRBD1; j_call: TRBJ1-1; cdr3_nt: TGTGCCAGCAGTAAGGAGACAGGGGTTGAAGAGTGGACTGAAGCTTTCTTT; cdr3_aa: CASSKETGVEEWTEAFF
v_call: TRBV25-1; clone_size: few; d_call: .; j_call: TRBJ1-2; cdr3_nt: TGTGCCAGCAGTGAATTATATGGCTACACCTTC; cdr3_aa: CASSELYGYTF
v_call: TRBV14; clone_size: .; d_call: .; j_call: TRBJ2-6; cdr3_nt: TGTGCCAGCAGCCAAGATCTTTCGGGGATGCGGGGGGCCAACGTCCTGACTTTC; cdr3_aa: CASSQDLSGMRGANVLTF
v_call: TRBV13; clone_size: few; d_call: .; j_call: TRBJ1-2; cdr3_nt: TGTGCCAGCAGCTCTCGCTGGGGCAGAAGCTACACCTTC; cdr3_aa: CASSSRWGRSYTF
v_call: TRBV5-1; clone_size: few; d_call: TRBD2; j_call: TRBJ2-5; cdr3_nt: TGCGCCAGCAGCGCCGGACTAGCGGGGGAGACCCAGTACTTC; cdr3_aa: CASSAGLAGETQYF
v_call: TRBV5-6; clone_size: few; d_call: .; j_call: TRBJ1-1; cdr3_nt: TGTGCCAGCAGCTTGGCTCCGGGGGGAAACACTGAAGCTTTCTTT; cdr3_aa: CASSLAPGGNTEAFF
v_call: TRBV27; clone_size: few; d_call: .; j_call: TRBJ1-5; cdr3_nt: TGTGCCAGCAGTTTATTAGGGGGGGATCAGCCCCAGCATTTT; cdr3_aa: CASSLLGGDQPQHF
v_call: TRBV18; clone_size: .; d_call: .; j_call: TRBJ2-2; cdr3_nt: TGTGCCAGCTCACGAGCCGGGGAGCTGTTTTTT; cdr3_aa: CASSRAGELFF
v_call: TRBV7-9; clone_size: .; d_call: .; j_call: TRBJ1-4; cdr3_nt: TGTGCCAGCACAAAAGCGGGGACCTTTGAAAAACTGTTTTTT; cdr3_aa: CASTKAGTFEKLFF
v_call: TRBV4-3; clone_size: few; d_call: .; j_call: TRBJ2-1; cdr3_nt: TGCGCCAGCAGCCAAGCAGGCCCTAACAATGAGCAGTTCTTC; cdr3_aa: CASSQAGPNNEQFF
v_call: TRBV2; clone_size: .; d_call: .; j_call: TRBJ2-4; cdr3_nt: TGTGCCAGCAGTGATCGGGATCCCTGGGACATTCAGTACTTC; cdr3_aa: CASSDRDPWDIQYF
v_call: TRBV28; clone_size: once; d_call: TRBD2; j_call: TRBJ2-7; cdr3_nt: TGTGCCAGCAGTTTGAGACTAGCGGGGGGGCCTTTCTCCGAGCAGTACTTC; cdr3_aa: CASSLRLAGGPFSEQYF
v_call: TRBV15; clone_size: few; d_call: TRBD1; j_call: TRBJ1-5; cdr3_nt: TGTGCCACCACCTTCTCCGGGACAGGCAATCAGCCCCAGCATTTT; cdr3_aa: CATTFSGTGNQPQHF
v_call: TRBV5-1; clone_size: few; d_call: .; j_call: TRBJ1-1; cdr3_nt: TGCGCCAGCAGCTGGAGGGGCTCCACTGAAGCTTTCTTT; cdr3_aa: CASSWRGSTEAFF
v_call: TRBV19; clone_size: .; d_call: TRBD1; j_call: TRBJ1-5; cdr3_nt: TGTGCCAGTAGCCCAACCCGAACAGGGGACAGCAATCAGCCCCAGCATTTT; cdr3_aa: CASSPTRTGDSNQPQHF
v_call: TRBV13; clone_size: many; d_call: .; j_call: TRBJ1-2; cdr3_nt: TGTGCCAGCAGATCCCGAGACAGGATGATTAACTATGGCTACACCTTC; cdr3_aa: CASRSRDRMINYGYTF
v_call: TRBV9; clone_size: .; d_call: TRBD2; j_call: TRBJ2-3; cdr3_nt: TGTGCCAGCAGCCCCAAGGGACTAGCCACAGATACGCAGTATTTT; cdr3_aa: CASSPKGLATDTQYF
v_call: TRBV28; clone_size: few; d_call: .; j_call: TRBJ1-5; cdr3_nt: TGTGCCAGCAGTTCCGCAGGGCCTCGGCAGCCCCAGCATTTT; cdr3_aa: CASSSAGPRQPQHF
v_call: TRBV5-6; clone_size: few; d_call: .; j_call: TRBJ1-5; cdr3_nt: TGTGCCAGCAGCTTGTCGCGGCGCAATCAGCCCCAGCATTTT; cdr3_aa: CASSLSRRNQPQHF
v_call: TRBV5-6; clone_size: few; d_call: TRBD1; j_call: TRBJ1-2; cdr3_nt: TGTGCCAGCAGCTTGGGAGGGCAGGGGGCGCAAGGCTACACCTTC; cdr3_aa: CASSLGGQGAQGYTF
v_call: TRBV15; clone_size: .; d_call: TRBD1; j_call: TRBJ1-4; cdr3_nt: TGTGCCACCATGCCCCGGGACAGGGAAAATGAAAAACTGTTTTTT; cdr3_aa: CATMPRDRENEKLFF
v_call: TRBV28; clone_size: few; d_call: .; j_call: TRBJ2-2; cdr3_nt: TGTGCCAGCAGTCAGGGGACCGGGGAGCTGTTTTTT; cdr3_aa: CASSQGTGELFF
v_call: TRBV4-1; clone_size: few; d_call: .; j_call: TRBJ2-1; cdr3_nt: TGCGCCAGCAGCCAAGAACCCGCGGGGAAGCAGTTCTTC; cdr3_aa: CASSQEPAGKQFF
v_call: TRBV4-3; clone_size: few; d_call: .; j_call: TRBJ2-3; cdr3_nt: TGCGCCAGCAGCCAAGGAGAGGGCCCGGGGACAGATACGCAGTATTTT; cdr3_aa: CASSQGEGPGTDTQYF